The 10 T cell receptor beta chains below come from one sample, sequenced in a study of T cells in Graves' hyperthyroidism and ophthalmopathy. Using RNA transcripts as the source, TCR beta CDR3 regions were amplified. A set of HTBI primers served as the primers for a first-round RT-PCR of the TCR CDR3. TCRdb re-called the multiplex PCR reads through MiXCR, storing one row per CDR3 protein. Of more than 350,000 distinct CDR3 sequences in the sample, 15% are singletons; the top ten hold roughly 19%. Sequenced material: blood. The receptors originated from a woman aged 55-70 years with Graves' ophthalmopathy.

At least ten counts were recorded for this clonotype. This chain links TRBV7-3 with TRBJ1-1; 7 positions agree with TRBD1. V shed 4 bases, J shed 6 bases, and the junction held 5 bases outside the gene matches. This CDR3 contains 13 residues. Germline CDR1 SGHTA, CDR2 FQGTGA. The CDR3 DNA sequence: TGTGCCAGCAGCTCTGACAGGGATGCTGAAGCTTTCTTT. Translating it yields CASSSDRDAEAFF.

This chain links TRBV5-4 with TRBJ2-4; TRBD2 matches at 8 bases. The length of the CDR3 is 15 residues. Unmatched junction bases numbered 8, after V lost 0 bases and J lost 9 bases. CDR1 SGHNT and CDR2 YYREEE come from the germline V gene (reference sequence). The CDR3, as DNA: TGTGCCAGCAGCTTGGTCGGGACTAGTGGTTCCATTCAGTACTTC. This translates into CASSLVGTSGSIQYF.

This chain joins TRBV25-1 and TRBJ2-5, with a weak D call TRBD2 (7 bases). Germline loops: CDR1 MGHDK, CDR2 SYGVNS. CDR3 length: 17 amino acids. V was pared by 2 bases and J by 4 bases, with 20 bases between. CDR3 sequence: CASSEGGAGGESETQYF. The DNA for the CDR3 is TGTGCCAGCAGTGAAGGGGGGGCCGGGGGAGAGTCAGAGACCCAGTACTTC. Supplemented by reference TRBV25-1 and TRBJ2-5, the full variable domain reads EADIYQTPRYLVIGTGKKITLECSQTMGHDKMYWYQQDPGMELHLIHYSYGVNSTEKGDLSSESTVSRIRTEHFPLTLESARPSHTSQYLCASSEGGAGGESETQYFGPGTRLLVL.

This clonotype was picked up many times. The CDR3 DNA follows: TGTGCCAGCAACGGACTCAACACCGGGGAGCTGTTTTTT. This translates into CASNGLNTGELFF. The V and J genes are TRBV28 and TRBJ2-2, with a weak D call TRBD2 (5 bases). Germline lookup yields CDR1 MDHEN and CDR2 SYDVKM. V lost 7 bases, J lost 2 bases, and 8 bases lay in between. The CDR3 is 13 amino acids. The full variable domain, with the rest looked up from reference TRBV28 and TRBJ2-2, is DVKVTQSSRYLVKRTGEKVFLECVQDMDHENMFWYRQDPGLGLRLIYFSYDVKMKEKGDIPEGYSVSREKKERFSLILESASTNQTSMYLCASNGLNTGELFFGEGSRLTVL.

This clonotype occurred a few times. The chain recombines TRBV29-1 with TRBJ2-7, with 11 nucleotides matching TRBD1. Germline loops: CDR1 SQVTM, CDR2 ANQGSEA. The CDR3 spans 13 residues. The V and J ends lost 6 bases and 7 bases, in that order; junction bases with no gene match: 8. DNA for the CDR3: TGCAGCGTGGACAGGGGGCTAATGGGTGAGCAGTACTTC. Its translation is CSVDRGLMGEQYF.

This clonotype was found many times. In nucleotides, the CDR3 is TGTGCCAGCACCTACGGGGCTGGGGCGGCTTTCTTT. Translation: CASTYGAGAAFF. The rearrangement links TRBV12-3 or TRBV12-4 to TRBJ1-1, with D perhaps TRBD1 (5 bases). V lost 7 bases, J lost 11 bases, and 17 bases lay in between. The CDR3 covers 12 residues.

This clonotype has a count of ten or more. The chain uses TRBV10-3 and TRBJ2-5; 9 nucleotides align to TRBD2. The CDR3 spans 15 residues. V was clipped by 4 bases and J by 4 bases; unmatched bases: 7. Germline-derived CDR1 and CDR2 are ENHRY and SYGVKD. CDR3 loop: CAISGGTSRAETQYF. CDR3 sequence (DNA): TGTGCCATCAGTGGCGGGACTAGCCGGGCAGAGACCCAGTACTTC.

Many counts were recorded for this clonotype. The V gene is TRBV2, the J gene TRBJ1-6, with D hard to call. Germline CDR1 and CDR2: SNHLY and FYNNEI. Trimming left V 8 bases short and J 2 bases short, with 13 bases between. There are 15 residues in the CDR3. The CDR3: CASQDRVAYNSPLHF. The CDR3 DNA reads TGTGCCAGCCAGGATCGGGTGGCCTATAATTCACCCCTCCACTTT.

This chain connects TRBV20-1 to TRBJ2-1; 11 bases fit TRBD2. This CDR3 region has 15 residues. Germline V gives CDR1 DFQATT, CDR2 SNEGSKA (reference sequence). V trimming: 3 bases; J trimming: 6 bases; junction bases outside the gene matches: 7. CDR3 DNA: TGCAGTGCTAGCACTAGCGGGAGCAAGGGCAATGAGCAGTTCTTC. This translates into CSASTSGSKGNEQFF.

This clonotype was seen more than once but under ten times. This chain joins TRBV7-2 and TRBJ2-1; D remains ambiguous. Germline values: CDR1 SGHTA, CDR2 FQGNSA. This CDR3 has 15 residues. With 6 bases removed from V and 8 bases from J, the gap between germline ends came to 20 bases. The CDR3 reads CASSRTMGQLHEQFF. In nucleotides, the CDR3 is TGTGCCAGCAGTCGAACCATGGGTCAACTTCATGAGCAGTTCTTC. The variable domain in full, completed from reference TRBV7-2 and TRBJ2-1, reads GAGVSQSPSNKVTEKGKDVELRCDPISGHTALYWYRQSLGQGLEFLIYFQGNSAPDKSGLPSDRFSAERTGGSVSTLTIQRTQQEDSAVYLCASSRTMGQLHEQFFGPGTRLTVL.